The 6 T cell receptor beta chains presented below share a single source sample, sequenced in a study of human T cells and chemical hapten exposure. The time point was: patch test 3, about 24 weeks after DPC sensitization. The treatment was: therapeutic diphenylcyclopropenone sensitization with weekly scalp DPC. From the RACE reads, TCRdb called clonotypes with MiXCR, one entry per CDR3 protein. The table lists roughly 200,000 distinct CDR3 sequences, approximately 26% of them singletons. The sequencing used whole blood, collected in connection with sensitization to the hapten diphenylcyclopropenone (DPC). The origin of the receptors is a woman in her thirties or forties with alopecia areata. Some clones in this sample may be carry-over from other donors' samples.

This chain connects TRBV4-1 to TRBJ2-7; 8 bases map to TRBD2. CDR1 and CDR2 from the germline V gene are MGHRA and YSYEKL. This CDR3 is built from 15 residues. With V trimmed by 1 base and J by 5 bases, 7 bases remained unmatched. This CDR3 reads CASSQGGLAGHEQYF. CDR3 in DNA: TGCGCCAGCAGCCAAGGGGGTCTAGCGGGCCACGAGCAGTACTTC.

This chain links TRBV20-1 with TRBJ1-1; a weak D match, TRBD1 (5 bases). Germline CDR1 and CDR2: DFQATT and SNEGSKA (reference sequence). The length of the CDR3 is 16 residues. V was cut by 6 bases and J by 0 bases, with 20 bases left in between. DNA of the CDR3: TGCAGTGCCGTTACCCCCCGTCAGGGTCTGAACACTGAAGCTTTCTTT. This encodes CSAVTPRQGLNTEAFF.

This chain joins TRBV9 and TRBJ1-1; a possible D gene is TRBD1 (5 bases). The ends were cut back, 2 bases at V and 5 bases at J, with 19 bases in the middle. The CDR3 loop spans 16 amino acids. The germline V gene has CDR1 SGDLS and CDR2 YYNGEE. CDR3 sequence reads: CASSVAPSGGRTEAFF. The CDR3 DNA reads TGTGCCAGCAGCGTTGCCCCATCGGGGGGTAGGACTGAAGCTTTCTTT.

This chain connects TRBV20-1 to TRBJ1-1, with D perhaps matching TRBD1 (5 bases). The CDR3 runs to 13 residues. Germline V CDR1 and CDR2: DFQATT, SNEGSKA (reference sequence). V shed 4 bases and J shed 4 bases, with 13 bases lying between them. CDR3 in DNA: TGCAGTGCTATATCTGGGGCAGGCACTGAAGCTTTCTTT. Its translation is CSAISGAGTEAFF.

At least ten counts were recorded for this clonotype. In DNA, the CDR3 is TGTGCCAGCAGCGTAGGCATGAACACTGAAGCTTTCTTT. It is translated as CASSVGMNTEAFF. The rearrangement links TRBV9 to TRBJ1-1; no clear D. This CDR3 is built from 13 residues. CDR1 is SGDLS and CDR2 is YYNGEE in the germline V gene. V shed 0 bases and J shed 0 bases, with 3 bases lying between them.

V and J are TRBV5-1 and TRBJ1-2; TRBD1 matches at 8 bases. From germline, CDR1 is SGHRS and CDR2 YFSETQ. V shed 0 bases, J shed 4 bases, and the junction held 5 bases outside the gene matches. The CDR3 spans 15 residues. This CDR3 is CASSLAAGTGYGYTF. The CDR3 DNA reads as TGCGCCAGCAGCTTGGCTGCCGGGACAGGCTATGGCTACACCTTC.